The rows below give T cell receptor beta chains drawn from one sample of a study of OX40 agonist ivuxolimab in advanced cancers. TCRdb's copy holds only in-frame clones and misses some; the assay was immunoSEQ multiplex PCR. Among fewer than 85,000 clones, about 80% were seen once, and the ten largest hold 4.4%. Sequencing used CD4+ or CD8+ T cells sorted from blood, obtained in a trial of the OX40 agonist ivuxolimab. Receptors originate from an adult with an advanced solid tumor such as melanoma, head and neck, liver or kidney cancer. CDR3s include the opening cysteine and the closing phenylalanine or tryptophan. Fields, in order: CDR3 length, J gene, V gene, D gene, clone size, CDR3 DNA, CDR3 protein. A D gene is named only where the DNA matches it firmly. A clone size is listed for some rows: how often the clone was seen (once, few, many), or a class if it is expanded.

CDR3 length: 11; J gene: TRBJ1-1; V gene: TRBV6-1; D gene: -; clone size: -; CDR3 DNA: TGTGCCTCTTACAGGGCCACTGAAGCTTTCTTT; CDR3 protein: CASYRATEAFF
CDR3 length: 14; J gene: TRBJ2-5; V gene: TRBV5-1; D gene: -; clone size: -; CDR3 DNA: TGCGCCAGCAGCTTGGTACAGGTCCAAGAGACCCAGTACTTC; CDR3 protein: CASSLVQVQETQYF
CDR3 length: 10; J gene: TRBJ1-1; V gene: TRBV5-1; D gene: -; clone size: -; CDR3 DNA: TGCGCCAGCAGCCACACTGAAGCTTTCTTT; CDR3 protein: CASSHTEAFF
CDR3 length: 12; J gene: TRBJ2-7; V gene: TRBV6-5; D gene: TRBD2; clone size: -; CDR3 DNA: TGTGCCAGCACTTCGGGGGGGCAGCAGCAGTACTTC; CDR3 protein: CASTSGGQQQYF
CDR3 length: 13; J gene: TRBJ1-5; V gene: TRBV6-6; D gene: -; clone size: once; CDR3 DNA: TGTGCCAGCAGTGGACAGTCGAGTCAGCCCCAGCATTTT; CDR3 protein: CASSGQSSQPQHF
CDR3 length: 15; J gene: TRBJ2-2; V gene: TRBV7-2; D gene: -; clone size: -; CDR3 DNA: TGTGCCAGCAGCCCCGGGTTACAGGGAGCCGGGGAGCTGTTTTTT; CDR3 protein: CASSPGLQGAGELFF
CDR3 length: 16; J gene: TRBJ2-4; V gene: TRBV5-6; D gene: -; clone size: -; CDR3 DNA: TGTGCCAGCAAGGCCGGGGGCCCCCCCGCCAAAAACATTCAGTACTTC; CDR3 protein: CASKAGGPPAKNIQYF
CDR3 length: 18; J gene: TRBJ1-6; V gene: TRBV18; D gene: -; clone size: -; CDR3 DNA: TGTGCCAGCTCAGATACCAGAACAGGAACTCTGAGGAATTCACCCCTCCACTTT; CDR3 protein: CASSDTRTGTLRNSPLHF
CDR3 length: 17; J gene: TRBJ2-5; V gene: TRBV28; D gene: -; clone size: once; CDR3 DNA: TGTGCCAGCAGTCCGCTGGGGTTGGCGACGGTACAAGAGACCCAGTACTTC; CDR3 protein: CASSPLGLATVQETQYF
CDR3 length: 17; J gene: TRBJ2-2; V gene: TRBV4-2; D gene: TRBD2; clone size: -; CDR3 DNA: TGTGCCAGCAGCCAAGGGGTACTAGCGGGAGGAACCGGGGAGCTGTTTTTT; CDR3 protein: CASSQGVLAGGTGELFF